Below are 10 T cell receptor beta chains sequenced from a single sample in a study of shared clonotypes between healthy human individuals. The assay was immunoSEQ multiplex PCR, and TCRdb's table has in-frame clones only and misses some. The sample lists around 700,000 clones; roughly 72% were seen once. Material for sequencing was memory CD4+ T cells sorted from blood. Subset: CD45RA-negative fraction. The receptors originated from a young woman in good health.

This clone came up once. The rearrangement links TRBV11-2 to TRBJ1-1; D is undetermined. The length of the CDR3 is 13 residues. Trimming removed 6 bases at V and 1 base at J, with 9 bases between. Germline assignment: CDR1 SGHAT and CDR2 FQNNGV. CDR3 protein: CASSFNRNTEAFF. In DNA, the CDR3 is TGTGCCAGCAGTTTCAATAGGAACACTGAAGCTTTCTTT.

The genes are TRBV11-2 and TRBJ2-5, with D possibly called TRBD1 or TRBD2 (5 bases each). V was trimmed by 0 bases and J by 5 bases, leaving 13 bases between them. CDR1 and CDR2 (germline): SGHAT, FQNNGV. The CDR3 has 15 amino acids. The CDR3 region has the DNA TGTGCCAGCAGCTTAGAATGGAGCGAGGGGGAGACCCAGTACTTC. Translated: CASSLEWSEGETQYF.

The CDR3 DNA reads TGTGCCAGCAGCGATTCTTTAGCGGGACCCTACGAGCAGTACTTC. This encodes CASSDSLAGPYEQYF. V gene TRBV6-1 combines with J gene TRBJ2-7; TRBD2 matches 8 bases. Germline V gives CDR1 MNHNS, CDR2 SASEGT. V lost 6 bases and J lost 2; bases outside the gene matches: 9. This CDR3 region has 15 residues.

This clone has only one observation. The J gene is TRBJ2-2, the V gene TRBV7-2; D perhaps matches TRBD2 (5 bases). Germline V gene lookup returns CDR1 SGHTA and CDR2 FQGNSA. Trimming pared 7 bases from V and 7 bases from J, leaving 19 bases between. The CDR3 loop spans 15 amino acids. The CDR3 reads CASITPGLEGGELFF. In DNA form, the CDR3 reads TGTGCCAGCATTACGCCTGGGCTTGAGGGCGGGGAGCTGTTTTTT.

This rearrangement joins TRBV19 to TRBJ1-4, with D hard to call. Germline V lookup: CDR1 LNHDA, CDR2 SQIVND (reference sequence). The CDR3 loop spans 15 amino acids. The V and J ends lost 7 bases and 1 base respectively, with 13 bases between them. The CDR3 reads CASTSLLGTNEKLFF. The DNA for the CDR3 is TGTGCCAGTACCAGCCTACTCGGAACTAATGAAAAACTGTTTTTT.

This chain uses TRBV7-6 with TRBJ1-4; D remains ambiguous. V lost 5 bases and J 2 bases, leaving 12 bases between the germline ends. CDR3 length: 15 residues. Germline V gene sequence: CDR1 SGHVS, CDR2 FNYEAQ. CDR3 loop: CASSPRGDTNEKLFF. The CDR3 nucleotides read TGTGCCAGCAGCCCCCGGGGAGACACTAATGAAAAACTGTTTTTT.

In its sample, this clone was seen once. The chain uses TRBV27 and TRBJ2-2; unclear D gene. This CDR3 comprises 12 residues. Trimming cost V 1 base and J 8 bases, with 5 bases left between them. Germline V gene data show CDR1 as MNHEY and CDR2 as SMNVEV (reference sequence). CDR3 protein: CASSLFGGELFF. The CDR3 coding sequence is TGTGCCAGCAGTTTATTCGGTGGGGAGCTGTTTTTT.

The chain has TRBV10-3 and TRBJ1-1; D is unclear. Trimming took 4 bases from V and 2 from J, leaving 14 bases between them. Germline V gives CDR1 ENHRY, CDR2 SYGVKD. This CDR3 is built from 15 residues. The DNA of the CDR3 is TGTGCCATCAGTGGAATAGGTGCCTATAACACTGAAGCTTTCTTT. Amino acid sequence: CAISGIGAYNTEAFF.

There are a few counts of this clone. The genes are TRBV30 and TRBJ2-3, with D unclear. Trimming cost V 0 bases and J 4 bases, with 11 bases left between them. The CDR3 consists of 14 residues. In germline, CDR1 is GTSNPN, CDR2 SVGIG (reference sequence). The CDR3 DNA reads as TGTGCCTGGAGTGTAGGCCAGGTACCAGATACGCAGTATTTT. Amino acids: CAWSVGQVPDTQYF.

V usage is TRBV5-8 and J usage is TRBJ2-5, with D possibly being TRBD1 (5 bases). This CDR3 has 14 amino acids. V was trimmed by 4 bases and J by 1 base, leaving 11 bases between them. Looked up from germline, CDR1 is SGHTS and CDR2 is YDEGEE. The DNA for the CDR3 is TGTGCCAGCAGCGGACGACAGACCCAAGAGACCCAGTACTTC. As protein: CASSGRQTQETQYF.